The T cell receptor beta chain under discussion was sequenced for a study of T cell responses to AZD1222 COVID-19 vaccine. The CDR3 sequence is 15 residues long. Trimming took off 4 bases at V and 5 bases at J, with 15 bases between the two ends. Per the germline V gene, CDR1 is SGHNT and CDR2 is YYREEE (reference sequence). Study-wide findings and caveats: When two AZD1222 doses had been given, Spike-specific TCR breadth and depth rose.

Measured with immunoSEQ multiplex PCR; TCRdb has only the in-frame clones, and not every one. This sample has around 110,000 clones, with 90% to 95% found just once. About this clone itself: Its specificity is not known.

This sequence joins TRBV5-4 and TRBJ1-4; the D is unclear. The receptor comes from an adult in good health. This specimen consisted of peripheral blood, obtained on day 0 of AZD1222 vaccination. Here the CDR3 reads CASSDRREGNEKLFF. DNA of the CDR3: TGTGCCAGCAGCGATCGGAGGGAAGGGAATGAAAAACTGTTTTTT.